The clone carrying this TCR beta chain was observed many times. The antigen is undetermined. These data come from a study of T cells in Graves' hyperthyroidism and ophthalmopathy. Germline CDR1 SGHNT, CDR2 YYREEE (reference sequence). This CDR3 comprises 15 residues. Trimming took 0 bases from V and 1 from J, leaving 10 bases between them. Study results and limitations: From stable hyperthyroidism, ophthalmopathy was separated by a 13 V-J model. Appearing also in blood were most of the thyroid clonotypes expanded above 0.001.

RNA transcripts gave rise to amplified TCR beta CDR3 regions. First-round RT-PCR with HTBI primers amplified the TCR CDR3 region. TCRdb processed the multiplex PCR reads anew with MiXCR; each CDR3 protein has one entry. The repertoire holds 310,000 or so distinct CDR3 sequences, with about a sixth as singletons. Diagnostic decisions used clinical symptoms, serum thyroxine and TRAb, thyroid ultrasound and orbital computed tomography. A roughly 10 ml volume of fresh peripheral blood provided the PBMCs. V is TRBV5-4 and J is TRBJ1-1; D ambiguous. This clonotype was sampled from a woman aged 55-70 years with Graves' ophthalmopathy. The sample was blood. This chain's CDR3 is CASSLAGSSNTEAFF. CDR3 DNA: TGTGCCAGCAGCTTGGCGGGCAGCTCGAACACTGAAGCTTTCTTT.